The sample holds a few counts of the clone carrying this TCR beta chain. Its antigen is currently unknown. Germline V gene data show CDR1 as LNHDA and CDR2 as SQIVND (reference sequence). This CDR3 has 19 amino acids. Deletions cut 1 base from V and 3 bases from J, with 22 bases between. This sample was included in a study of T cell repertoires in cytomegalovirus infection. Study in general: Both recently identified HLA-C-restricted and well-studied HLA-B-restricted CMV epitopes were used in the study. Indicated by public TCR beta signatures were CMV infection and matching HLA type. Broader study findings: CMV-specific HLA-C-restricted TCR beta clonotypes dominated the ex vivo response. Cumulative public TCR beta family frequency identified carriers of CMV plus the relevant HLA.

TCRdb passed the reads through MiXCR, listing each CDR3 protein once. This table has about 830,000 distinct CDR3 sequences, approximately 30% appearing once. This rearrangement joins TRBV19 to TRBJ2-1; perhaps TRBD1 as D (7 bases). This receptor was taken from a human donor in good health (CMV status not recorded). Some clones in this sample may be carry-over from other donors' samples. The sample was cultured CD8+ T cells from PBMCs, taken from culture after CMV antigen stimulation. This CDR3 is CASSIAPGGTGPHYNEQFF. The CDR3 nucleotides read TGTGCCAGTAGTATAGCTCCAGGGGGGACGGGGCCACACTACAATGAGCAGTTCTTC. Complete variable domain (other parts from reference TRBV19 and TRBJ2-1): DGGITQSPKYLFRKEGQNVTLSCEQNLNHDAMYWYRQDPGQGLRLIYYSQIVNDFQKGDIAEGYSVSREKKESFPLTVTSAQKNPTAFYLCASSIAPGGTGPHYNEQFFGPGTRLTVL.